The T cell receptor (beta chain) under discussion was sequenced for a study of T cells in Graves' hyperthyroidism and ophthalmopathy. The source material, RNA transcripts, was used to amplify TCR beta CDR3 regions. HTBI primers were the set used in a first-round RT-PCR of the TCR CDR3. One entry per CDR3 protein results from TCRdb running MiXCR on the multiplex PCR reads. Counted here are around 250,000 distinct CDR3 sequences, roughly 15% occurring once; the ten biggest clones make up around 30%. Points from the study as a whole: Within blood appeared most thyroid clonotypes that had expanded above 0.001. Separating ophthalmopathy from stable hyperthyroidism was achieved by a 13 V-J model.

In its sample, this clonotype was seen once. Its target is not known. The sample taken for sequencing was blood. This clonotype was obtained from a woman between 18 and 29 years old with Graves' ophthalmopathy.

The CDR3, as DNA: TGTGCCAGCAGTTACAGTCAGGGGATAAACACTGAAGCTTTCTTT. It is translated as CASSYSQGINTEAFF. The chain is built from TRBV6-9 and TRBJ1-1; a weak D match, TRBD1 (6 bases). Germline V lookup: CDR1 MNHGY, CDR2 SVAAGI. The CDR3 spans 15 residues. Trimming left V 3 bases short and J 2 bases short, with 13 bases between.